The source of this T cell receptor (beta chain) is a study of shared clonotypes between healthy human individuals. Study-wide context: Aged 18 to 49, the donors were a couple of women and a few men.

This table comes from immunoSEQ multiplex PCR, and its TCRdb copy is limited to in-frame clones, with some not included. The profile covers about 470,000 clones, with roughly three quarters appearing a single time and less than 15% taken by the ten largest. CDR1 and CDR2 from the germline V gene are MNHNS and SASEGT. The CDR3 runs to 15 residues. V lost 1 base and J lost 0, with 7 bases in between. The healthy adult donors were HIV-negative and reported no recent acute infections or vaccinations. The sample comprised PBMCs. The clonotype was recovered from a woman aged 40-49 years in good health. Some clones in this sample may be carry-over from other donors' samples. The J gene is TRBJ1-5, the V gene TRBV6-1; D is unresolved. The CDR3 region has the DNA TGTGCCAGCAGTGAAGGGGGATTTAGCAATCAGCCCCAGCATTTT. Translating gives CASSEGGFSNQPQHF.